This passage covers 21 T cell receptor beta chains from one sample sequenced in a study of OX40 agonist ivuxolimab in advanced cancers. Libraries were prepared by immunoSEQ multiplex PCR; TCRdb keeps only in-frame clonotypes and omits some of them. The sample lists around 50,000 clones, about 89% seen once, with roughly 1.8% in the top ten. This specimen was CD4+ or CD8+ T cells sorted from blood, taken in a trial of the OX40 agonist ivuxolimab. Receptors were obtained from an adult with an advanced solid tumor such as melanoma, head and neck, liver or kidney cancer.

This clone was detected only once. J is TRBJ1-1 and V is TRBV19; no clear D. The CDR3 contains 13 residues. Trimming cost V 1 base and J 3 bases, with 6 bases left between them. CDR1 is LNHDA and CDR2 is SQIVND in the germline V gene (reference sequence). The CDR3 DNA reads TGTGCCAGTAGTATAGCACAGCACACTGAAGCTTTCTTT. Translation gives CASSIAQHTEAFF.

This chain uses TRBV5-4 with TRBJ2-7, with D unclear. Trimming removed 1 base from V and 7 bases from J, with 6 bases in between. The CDR3 has 11 amino acids. Looked up from germline, CDR1 is SGHNT and CDR2 is YYREEE (reference sequence). For the CDR3, the DNA is TGTGCCAGCAGCTTGTGGGGAGAGCAGTACTTC. It yields the protein CASSLWGEQYF.

The CDR3 DNA is TGCGCCAGCAGATTATCACAACAGGGGAGTTCAGGGGCCAACGTCCTGACTTTC. Its protein is CASRLSQQGSSGANVLTF. The chain recombines TRBV5-1 with TRBJ2-6; 7 nucleotides match TRBD1. This CDR3 has 18 amino acids. Germline CDR1 is SGHRS and CDR2 is YFSETQ. J was trimmed by 4 bases and V by 5 bases; bases with no gene match: 15.

This clone turned up a few times. The J gene is TRBJ2-6, the V gene TRBV30; the D gene is possibly TRBD1 (6 bases). CDR3 length: 15 residues. Trimming took off 1 base at V and 4 bases at J, with 11 bases between the two ends. Germline V gene lookup returns CDR1 GTSNPN and CDR2 SVGIG (reference sequence). CDR3 residues: CAWSAQGSGANVLTF. In DNA, the CDR3 is TGTGCCTGGAGTGCGCAGGGGTCAGGGGCCAACGTCCTGACTTTC.

The chain uses TRBV7-9 and TRBJ2-7; D ambiguous. The CDR3 contains 12 residues. V was cut by 1 base and J by 5 bases, with 6 bases left in between. The germline gives CDR1 SEHNR, CDR2 FQNEAQ (reference sequence). In nucleotides, the CDR3 is TGTGCCAGCAGCTTAGGAGACCACGAGCAGTACGTC. Its translation: CASSLGDHEQYV.

The chain uses TRBV11-2 and TRBJ2-5; possibly TRBD2 for D (5 bases). The V end was cut by 5 bases, the J end by 5 bases, with 15 bases between. Germline loops: CDR1 SGHAT, CDR2 FQNNGV. The CDR3 consists of 14 residues. CDR3 region: CASSATGLSETQYF. The CDR3 DNA is TGTGCCAGCAGCGCGACCGGACTGTCGGAGACCCAGTACTTC.

The chain recombines TRBV19 with TRBJ1-5, with 7 nucleotides matching TRBD1. Germline V gives CDR1 LNHDA, CDR2 SQIVND (reference sequence). With 4 bases clipped from V and 4 bases from J, the junction kept 1 base outside the gene matches. The CDR3 is 13 residues long. Written as DNA, the CDR3 is TGTGCCAGTAGTAGGGACAGAAATCAGCCCCAGCATTTT. This encodes CASSRDRNQPQHF.

V gene TRBV5-1 combines with J gene TRBJ2-5; 9 positions match TRBD1. This CDR3 is built from 19 residues. J was trimmed by 1 base and V by 4 bases; bases with no gene match: 17. Germline lookup yields CDR1 SGHRS and CDR2 YFSETQ. CDR3 DNA: TGCGCCAGCAGCCCACGCGGACAGGGGCAATACCCCTCCCAAGAGACCCAGTACTTC. Amino acid sequence: CASSPRGQGQYPSQETQYF.

V usage is TRBV7-2 and J usage is TRBJ2-1; no definite D call. The CDR3 is 14 amino acids. Deletions cut 1 base from V and 7 bases from J, with 11 bases between. Germline-derived CDR1 and CDR2 are SGHTA and FQGNSA. In DNA form, the CDR3 reads TGTGCCAGCAGCTTAGGGAAGCTCTCTAATGAGCAGTTCTTC. This encodes CASSLGKLSNEQFF.

V gene TRBV27 combines with J gene TRBJ2-7, with 12 bases that match TRBD2. Germline lookup yields CDR1 MNHEY and CDR2 SMNVEV (reference sequence). The CDR3 runs to 16 residues. V shed 4 bases, J shed 6 bases, and the junction held 10 bases outside the gene matches. Here the CDR3 DNA reads TGTGCCAGCAGTTCGGGACTAGCGGGCGGCTTTGTCGAGCAGTACTTC. Encoded protein: CASSSGLAGGFVEQYF.

The chain joins TRBV5-6 to TRBJ1-5; TRBD1 might be the D (5 bases). From germline, CDR1 is SGHDT and CDR2 YYEEEE. Trimming left V 1 base short and J 8 bases short, with 22 bases between. The CDR3 covers 17 residues. This CDR3 is CASSLFGTKGAGKPQHF. The CDR3 DNA reads TGTGCCAGCAGCTTGTTTGGGACGAAGGGTGCAGGGAAGCCCCAGCATTTT. Full variable domain (missing parts from reference TRBV5-6 and TRBJ1-5): DAGVTQSPTHLIKTRGQQVTLRCSPKSGHDTVSWYQQALGQGPQFIFQYYEEEERQRGNFPDRFSGHQFPNYSSELNVNALLLGDSALYLCASSLFGTKGAGKPQHFGDGTRLSIL.

This rearrangement joins TRBV7-8 to TRBJ1-5; D possibly corresponds to TRBD1 (6 bases). Looked up from germline, CDR1 is SGHVS and CDR2 is FQNEAQ. CDR3 length: 15 amino acids. The V end was cut by 6 bases, the J end by 3 bases, with 15 bases between. The CDR3 reads CASSLQGRNNQPQHF. DNA of the CDR3: TGTGCCAGCAGTTTACAGGGAAGAAACAATCAGCCCCAGCATTTT.

This chain links TRBV30 with TRBJ1-5, with D possibly matching TRBD1 (5 bases). The CDR3 runs 13 residues. Germline loops: CDR1 GTSNPN, CDR2 SVGIG (reference sequence). V lost 0 bases and J 8 bases, leaving 11 bases between the germline ends. For the CDR3, the DNA is TGTGCCTGGAGTGTGGGGGGGAAAGAGCCCCAGCATTTT. Its protein product is CAWSVGGKEPQHF.

J is TRBJ1-2 and V is TRBV18; D perhaps matches TRBD1 (5 bases). This CDR3 region has 14 residues. V was trimmed by 3 bases and J by 4 bases, leaving 12 bases between them. Per germline, CDR1 KGHSH and CDR2 LQKENI. The CDR3 sequence: CASSPGGGGYGYTF. The CDR3 DNA reads TGTGCCAGCTCACCTGGTGGGGGTGGCTATGGCTACACCTTC.

The table lists this clone with a count of one. The rearrangement joins TRBV13 to TRBJ1-2, with 7 bases aligning to TRBD1. CDR1 is PRHDT and CDR2 is FYEKMQ in the germline V gene (reference sequence). The CDR3 covers 13 residues. Losses at the gene ends were 5 bases for V and 8 bases for J; bases not matched to a gene: 8. In DNA, the CDR3 is TGTGCCAGCAGCGCCAACAGGGGTTGGGGCTACACCTTC. It is translated as CASSANRGWGYTF.

The chain employs TRBV5-6 and TRBJ2-5; 8 bases line up with TRBD2. Germline V CDR1 and CDR2: SGHDT, YYEEEE. This CDR3 is built from 15 residues. Unmatched junction bases numbered 9, after V lost 4 bases and J lost 4 bases. The CDR3 DNA reads TGTGCCAGCAGCCCCGCCGGGGGGGGCCGAGAGACCCAGTACTTC. Translated, it gives CASSPAGGGRETQYF.

This sequence joins TRBV2 and TRBJ2-5; 7 positions match TRBD2. V was clipped by 8 bases and J by 5 bases; unmatched bases: 14. Germline lookup yields CDR1 SNHLY and CDR2 FYNNEI. The CDR3 is 15 residues long. The CDR3 loop reads CASVDLGLRGETQYF. The CDR3 nucleotides are TGTGCCAGCGTCGATTTGGGACTACGTGGGGAGACCCAGTACTTC.

CDR3 loop: CASSPGRTTYNEQFF. CDR3 in DNA: TGTGCCAGCTCACCGGGACGGACTACTTACAATGAGCAGTTCTTC. The rearrangement joins TRBV18 to TRBJ2-1; a possible D gene is TRBD2 (6 bases). This CDR3 contains 15 residues. The germline V gene encodes CDR1 KGHSH and CDR2 LQKENI. V was cut by 3 bases and J by 4 bases, with 13 bases left in between.

The rearrangement links TRBV19 to TRBJ1-2, with TRBD1 matching 9 bases. V trimming: 4 bases; J trimming: 6 bases; junction bases outside the gene matches: 3. This CDR3 is built from 13 residues. From germline, CDR1 is LNHDA and CDR2 SQIVND (reference sequence). The CDR3 DNA reads as TGTGCCAGTAGTAGGACAGGGGTCAATGGCTACACCTTC. This translates into CASSRTGVNGYTF.

The V gene is TRBV15, the J gene TRBJ1-2; 7 nucleotides line up with TRBD1. V lost 0 bases and J lost 1; bases outside the gene matches: 5. Germline V CDR1 and CDR2: LNHNV, YYDKDF (reference sequence). The CDR3 has 16 residues. As DNA, the CDR3 is TGTGCCACCAGCAGAGATTTGGCAGGGGGTAACTATGGCTACACCTTC. Translating it yields CATSRDLAGGNYGYTF.

The J gene is TRBJ1-3, the V gene TRBV5-1; 8 nucleotides match TRBD1. The germline gives CDR1 SGHRS, CDR2 YFSETQ. Trimming at V came to 0 bases and at J to 0 bases, leaving 8 bases not matched to a gene. The CDR3 is made up of 18 amino acids. Here the CDR3 reads CASSLDYPGGVSGNTIYF. The CDR3 nucleotides read TGCGCCAGCAGCTTGGACTATCCAGGGGGCGTCTCTGGAAACACCATATATTTT.